This T cell receptor (beta chain) was obtained from a study of cytomegalovirus exposure and HLA in healthy donors. Study-level points and caveats: Researchers reported in a later analysis that a missense DCLRE1C variant was tied to TCR beta V- and J-gene trimming. Reports indicated that the classifier achieved high specificity and sensitivity in diagnosing cytomegalovirus status.

CDR3 length: 16 residues. The V gene lost 0 bases and the J gene lost 1 base, with 9 bases spanning the gap. CDR1 and CDR2 from the germline V gene are LGHNA and YSLEER. With regard to this clone: Its specificity is unknown.

The PCR was carried out with 60 Vbeta primers and 13 Jbeta primers. Produced via immunoSEQ multiplex PCR; TCRdb's table is partial and in-frame only. The sample lists about 76,000 clones; 70% to 85% were seen once. The sequence was collected from a man aged 25-45 years in good health and CMV-seronegative. The chain joins TRBV4-3 to TRBJ2-2, with D hard to call. Sequences were obtained from PBMCs. CDR3 in DNA: TGCGCCAGCAGCCAAGATTTCGGTGTGAACACCGGGGAGCTGTTTTTT. Amino acids: CASSQDFGVNTGELFF.